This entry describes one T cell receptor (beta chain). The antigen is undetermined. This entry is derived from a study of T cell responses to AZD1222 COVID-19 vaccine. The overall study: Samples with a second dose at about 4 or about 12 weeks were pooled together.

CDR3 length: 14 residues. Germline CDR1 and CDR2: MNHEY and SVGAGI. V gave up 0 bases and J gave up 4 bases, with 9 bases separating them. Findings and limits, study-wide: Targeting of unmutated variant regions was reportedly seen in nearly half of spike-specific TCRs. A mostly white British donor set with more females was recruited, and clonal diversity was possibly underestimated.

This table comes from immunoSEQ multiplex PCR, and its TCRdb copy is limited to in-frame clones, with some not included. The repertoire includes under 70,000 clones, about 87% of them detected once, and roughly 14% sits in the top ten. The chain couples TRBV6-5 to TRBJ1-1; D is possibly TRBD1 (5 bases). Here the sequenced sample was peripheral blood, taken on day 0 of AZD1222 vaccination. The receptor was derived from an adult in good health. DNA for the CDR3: TGTGCCAGCAGTTACTCAAGGGGTTCCACTGAAGCTTTCTTT. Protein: CASSYSRGSTEAFF.